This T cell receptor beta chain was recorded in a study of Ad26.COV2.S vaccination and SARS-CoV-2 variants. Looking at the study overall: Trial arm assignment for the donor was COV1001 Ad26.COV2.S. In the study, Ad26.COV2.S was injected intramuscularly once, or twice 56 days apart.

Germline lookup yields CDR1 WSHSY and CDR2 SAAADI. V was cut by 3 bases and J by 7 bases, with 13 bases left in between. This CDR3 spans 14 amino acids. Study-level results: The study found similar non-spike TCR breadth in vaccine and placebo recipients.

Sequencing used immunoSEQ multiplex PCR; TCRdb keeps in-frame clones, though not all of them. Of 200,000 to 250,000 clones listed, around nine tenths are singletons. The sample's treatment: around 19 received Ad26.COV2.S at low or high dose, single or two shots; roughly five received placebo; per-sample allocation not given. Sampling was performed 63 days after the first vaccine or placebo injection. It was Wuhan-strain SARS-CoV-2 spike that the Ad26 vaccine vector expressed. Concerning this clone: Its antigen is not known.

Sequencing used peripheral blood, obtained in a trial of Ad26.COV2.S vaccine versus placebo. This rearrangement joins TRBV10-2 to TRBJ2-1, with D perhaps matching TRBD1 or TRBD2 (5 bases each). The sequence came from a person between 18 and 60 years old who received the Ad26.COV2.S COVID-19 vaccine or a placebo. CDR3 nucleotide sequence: TGCGCCAGCAGTGAACCGGGGCGAGGGAATGAGCAGTTCTTC. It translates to CASSEPGRGNEQFF.